This T cell receptor beta chain was captured in a study of glioma-infiltrating T cells. Study-level points and caveats: Non-neoplastic patients had below-expected tissue-blood divergence, while all gliomas exceeded expectation.

TCR alpha and beta CDR3 regions were amplified from RNA using iRepertoire nested multiplex PCR. One-step reverse transcription and amplification started from around 100-400 ng of tissue mRNA or PBMC total RNA. One entry per CDR3 protein, called by TCRdb with MiXCR from the multiplex PCR reads. The top ten clones hold 30% to 35% of a sample with over 100,000 distinct CDR3 sequences, around a quarter of them seen once. Trimming left V 11 bases short and J 4 bases short, with 17 bases between. The CDR3 loop spans 13 amino acids. CDR1 is MDHEN and CDR2 is SYDVKM in the germline V gene. In the case of this clonotype: Its antigen is not identified.

The material sequenced was glioma tissue, nonneoplastic brain tissue, or PBMCs (not recorded which). The chain carries TRBV28 and TRBJ1-2, with D possibly matching TRBD1 (5 bases). The clonotype was recovered from a human donor with low-grade glioma or glioblastoma, undergoing nonglioma brain surgery, or in good health (not recorded which). The CDR3 nucleotides read TGTGCCCGCCGTTTAGGTCAGGGCTATGGCTACACCTTC. This codes for CARRLGQGYGYTF.